These 28 T cell receptor beta chains came from one sample sequenced in a study of T cells in tuberculosis. TCRdb keeps only in-frame clones here, not all; method: immunoSEQ multiplex PCR. The sample holds tens of thousands of clones, 97% seen once. The sample was PBMCs. The receptor set was obtained from a donor aged 10-35 years with latent tuberculosis or without tuberculosis infection.

This chain uses TRBV29-1 with TRBJ1-1, with D perhaps matching TRBD1 (5 bases). V dropped 7 bases and J dropped 3 bases, with 15 bases sitting between them. Germline CDR1 and CDR2: SQVTM and ANQGSEA. The CDR3 contains 13 residues. The CDR3 DNA reads as TGCAGCGCAGAGGATCGGGGGTACACTGAAGCTTTCTTT. Amino acid sequence: CSAEDRGYTEAFF.

The chain is built from TRBV10-2 and TRBJ2-3, with 7 nucleotides matching TRBD1. The CDR3 length is 14 residues. Per the germline V gene, CDR1 is WSHSY and CDR2 is SAAADI. The V gene end was trimmed by 8 bases and the J gene end by 4 bases; junction bases not matched to a gene: 9. CDR3 DNA sequence: TGCGCCAGCCTGGAGAGGGGGCGAGCAGATACGCAGTATTTT. Its translation: CASLERGRADTQYF.

V and J are TRBV7-3 and TRBJ1-2; D is undetermined. This CDR3 comprises 13 residues. Germline loops: CDR1 SGHTA, CDR2 FQGTGA. The V gene lost 0 bases and the J gene lost 8 bases, with 10 bases spanning the gap. DNA of the CDR3: TGTGCCAGCAGCTTAACAGGTCTGGAGGGCTACACCTTC. Translated: CASSLTGLEGYTF.

The DNA for the CDR3 is TGTGCCAGCGCCCGCCTCCAGGGGCGAAAGGGCACAGATACGCAGTATTTT. Residues: CASARLQGRKGTDTQYF. The chain recombines TRBV27 with TRBJ2-3; D is perhaps TRBD1 (6 bases). V lost 8 bases and J 1 base, leaving 22 bases between the germline ends. This CDR3 has 17 amino acids. Germline CDR1 reads MNHEY; CDR2 reads SMNVEV (reference sequence).

This clone occurred once. The chain recombines TRBV4-1 with TRBJ2-1; 15 nucleotides agree with TRBD2. The CDR3 has 18 amino acids. The ends lost 3 bases at V and 7 bases at J; junction bases unmatched: 10. CDR1 is MGHRA and CDR2 is YSYEKL in the germline V gene. CDR3 amino acids: CASSHHRRGLAGGNEQFF. CDR3 nucleotides: TGCGCCAGCAGCCACCACCGAAGGGGACTAGCGGGGGGAAATGAGCAGTTCTTC.

The V gene is TRBV5-4, the J gene TRBJ1-2; 7 nucleotides match TRBD1. This CDR3 is 15 amino acids long. V dropped 0 bases and J dropped 0; count of bases not matched to a gene: 2. CDR1 and CDR2 from the germline V gene are SGHNT and YYREEE (reference sequence). The DNA of the CDR3 is TGTGCCAGCAGCTTGGGACAGGGAACTAACTATGGCTACACCTTC. This translates into CASSLGQGTNYGYTF.

This chain connects TRBV9 to TRBJ2-1; 10 bases line up with TRBD2. There are 13 residues in the CDR3. J lost 8 bases, V lost 3 bases, and 2 bases had no gene match. Germline V CDR1 and CDR2: SGDLS, YYNGEE. The CDR3 spells CASSDGLADEQFF. The CDR3 coding sequence is TGTGCCAGCAGCGACGGACTAGCGGATGAGCAGTTCTTC.

The CDR3 is CASSASTGTGNQPQHF. The CDR3 nucleotides read TGTGCCAGCAGCGCCTCGACAGGGACGGGCAATCAGCCCCAGCATTTT. V is TRBV13 and J is TRBJ1-5; the match to TRBD1 covers 7 bases. Unmatched junction bases numbered 9, after V lost 5 bases and J lost 2 bases. CDR3 length: 16 residues. Per the germline V gene, CDR1 is PRHDT and CDR2 is FYEKMQ (reference sequence).

The CDR3 DNA reads as TGCGCCAGCAGCTTGGCCCTAATAGCGGGAGGCTATGAGCAGTTCTTC. Amino acids: CASSLALIAGGYEQFF. The chain combines TRBV5-1 with TRBJ2-1, with 10 bases aligning to TRBD2. Germline assignment: CDR1 SGHRS and CDR2 YFSETQ. Trimming took 0 bases from V and 8 from J; bases not matched to a gene: 8. The CDR3 length is 16 residues.

The rearrangement joins TRBV15 to TRBJ2-7, with TRBD1 matching over 7 bases. Trimming took 0 bases from V and 2 from J; bases not matched to a gene: 4. The CDR3 has 15 residues. CDR1 is LNHNV and CDR2 is YYDKDF in the germline V gene (reference sequence). CDR3 nucleotide sequence: TGTGCCACCAGCAGAGATGGGCAGGGGGCCTACGAGCAGTACTTC. This gives the protein CATSRDGQGAYEQYF.

The V and J genes are TRBV25-1 and TRBJ2-1; D unresolved. This CDR3 is built from 10 residues. Trimming cost V 5 bases and J 10 bases, with 6 bases left between them. Germline loops: CDR1 MGHDK, CDR2 SYGVNS. CDR3 nucleotides: TGTGCCAGCAGTCTATTAGAGCAGTTCTTC. Translating it yields CASSLLEQFF. Supplemented by reference TRBV25-1 and TRBJ2-1, the full variable domain reads EADIYQTPRYLVIGTGKKITLECSQTMGHDKMYWYQQDPGMELHLIHYSYGVNSTEKGDLSSESTVSRIRTEHFPLTLESARPSHTSQYLCASSLLEQFFGPGTRLTVL.

This clone was observed once. V is TRBV27 and J is TRBJ1-2; 10 positions agree with TRBD1. Unmatched junction bases numbered 9, after V lost 1 base and J lost 4 bases. The CDR3 extends over 17 amino acids. Looked up from germline, CDR1 is MNHEY and CDR2 is SMNVEV (reference sequence). The CDR3 DNA reads as TGTGCCAGCAGTTTATTCGCTGACAGGGGGCGCACCTATGGCTACACCTTC. It translates to CASSLFADRGRTYGYTF.

The CDR3 DNA sequence: TGTGCCACTAAGACCGGGGGGGCCTGGAGCACCGGGGAGCTGTTTTTT. Encoded protein: CATKTGGAWSTGELFF. The chain employs TRBV28 and TRBJ2-2; 8 bases map to TRBD2. CDR1 and CDR2 (germline): MDHEN, SYDVKM. Unmatched junction bases numbered 14, after V lost 10 bases and J lost 4 bases. This CDR3 has 16 amino acids.

V and J are TRBV7-9 and TRBJ2-1; 10 bases line up with TRBD2. The V segment lost 1 base and the J segment 8 bases; nucleotides outside the gene matches: 5. From germline, CDR1 is SEHNR and CDR2 FQNEAQ (reference sequence). This CDR3 contains 15 residues. In DNA, the CDR3 is TGTGCCAGCAGCTTAGTTCTAGCGGGAGCGGATGAGCAGTTCTTC. This codes for CASSLVLAGADEQFF.

The V gene is TRBV4-1, the J gene TRBJ2-1; D ambiguous. Germline V gene sequence: CDR1 MGHRA, CDR2 YSYEKL. There are 15 residues in the CDR3. Trimming removed 1 base from V and 5 bases from J, with 12 bases in between. In nucleotides, the CDR3 is TGCGCCAGCAGCCAAGTAGCTTTTAGTGACAATGAGCAGTTCTTC. Protein: CASSQVAFSDNEQFF.

The table lists this clone with a count of one. This chain connects TRBV5-5 to TRBJ1-2; a possible D gene is TRBD1 (6 bases). V shed 4 bases and J shed 0 bases, with 16 bases lying between them. CDR1 is SGHKS and CDR2 is YYEKEE in the germline V gene (reference sequence). This CDR3 contains 16 residues. CDR3 bases: TGTGCCAGCAGCACCACATCCGGGACAACTAACTATGGCTACACCTTC. Its protein is CASSTTSGTTNYGYTF.

J is TRBJ2-7 and V is TRBV6-1; 8 bases map to TRBD2. The CDR3 covers 14 residues. The junction had 3 bases not matched to a gene; V was cut back by 1 base and J by 4 bases. Germline values: CDR1 MNHNS, CDR2 SASEGT. CDR3 coding DNA: TGTGCCAGCAGTGAAGTAAGCGGGAGTTACGAGCAGTACTTC. It is translated as CASSEVSGSYEQYF.

The rearrangement links TRBV4-1 to TRBJ2-2, with TRBD2 matching 15 bases. CDR3 length: 17 residues. The germline V gene encodes CDR1 MGHRA and CDR2 YSYEKL. The ends lost 5 bases at V and 9 bases at J; junction bases unmatched: 10. The CDR3 is CASSSRTSGGASRELFF. The CDR3 bases are TGCGCCAGCAGCTCCCGGACTAGCGGGGGGGCGTCCCGGGAGCTGTTTTTT.

CDR3 in DNA: TGTGCCAGCAGCCAACTTGAAGCGAACCAAGAGACCCAGTACTTC. Translated: CASSQLEANQETQYF. V usage is TRBV13 and J usage is TRBJ2-5; D gene ambiguous. Looked up from germline, CDR1 is PRHDT and CDR2 is FYEKMQ (reference sequence). V lost 5 bases to trimming and J lost 0 bases, with 13 bases between them. The CDR3 is made up of 15 amino acids.

This chain connects TRBV9 to TRBJ2-7; 13 bases map to TRBD2. Trimming at V came to 3 bases and at J to 6 bases, leaving 3 bases not matched to a gene. CDR3 length: 14 residues. The germline CDR1 and CDR2 sequences are SGDLS and YYNGEE. The CDR3 loop is CASSARTSGGEQYF. The DNA for the CDR3 is TGTGCCAGCAGCGCCCGGACTAGCGGGGGCGAGCAGTACTTC.

The gene calls are TRBV4-2 and TRBJ1-2, with D unresolved. The germline V gene has CDR1 LGHNA and CDR2 YNFKEQ. The CDR3 extends over 16 amino acids. V was cut by 3 bases and J by 8 bases, with 22 bases left in between. In nucleotides, the CDR3 is TGTGCCAGCAGCCATCCCTTCGTGGGAGACTTTGAAGGCTACACCTTC. Translated, it gives CASSHPFVGDFEGYTF.

The chain uses TRBV30 and TRBJ1-1, with D possibly TRBD1 on 6 matching bases. The CDR3 sequence is 12 residues long. V was cut by 6 bases and J by 4 bases, with 12 bases left in between. Germline CDR1 is GTSNPN and CDR2 is SVGIG (reference sequence). This CDR3 is CACEGGSTEAFF. CDR3 DNA sequence: TGTGCCTGTGAGGGGGGGAGCACTGAAGCTTTCTTT.

V gene TRBV20-1 combines with J gene TRBJ2-1, with a weak D call TRBD1 (5 bases). V was shortened by 6 bases and J by 7 bases, with 10 bases between the two germline ends. CDR1 is DFQATT, CDR2 SNEGSKA, per germline (reference sequence). The CDR3 is 11 residues long. This CDR3 is CSAGRGNEQFF. DNA of the CDR3: TGCAGTGCCGGTAGGGGAAATGAGCAGTTCTTC.

V usage is TRBV11-2 and J usage is TRBJ1-1, with 10 bases aligning to TRBD1. This CDR3 region has 16 residues. Germline lookup yields CDR1 SGHAT and CDR2 FQNNGV. The junction had 4 bases not matched to a gene; V was cut back by 1 base and J by 2 bases. The CDR3 region has the DNA TGTGCCAGCAGCTTAGTGTGGACAGGGGGTAACACTGAAGCTTTCTTT. This gives the protein CASSLVWTGGNTEAFF.

This chain links TRBV5-6 with TRBJ2-5; 7 bases agree with TRBD2. The CDR3 spans 11 residues. Trimming cost V 3 bases and J 10 bases; bases outside gene matches: 3. Germline CDR1 SGHDT, CDR2 YYEEEE. The CDR3 DNA is TGTGCCAGCAGCTGGGAGGGTTTCCAGTACTTC. Protein sequence: CASSWEGFQYF.

The chain has TRBV6-5 and TRBJ2-5; D is unclear. From germline, CDR1 is MNHEY and CDR2 SVGAGI. The CDR3 covers 14 residues. Trimming pared 1 base from V and 0 bases from J, leaving 6 bases between. The CDR3, as DNA: TGTGCCAGCAGTTACTTCGGGTACCAAGAGACCCAGTACTTC. Amino acids: CASSYFGYQETQYF.

The gene calls are TRBV5-8 and TRBJ1-6; D gene unclear. The CDR3 is 17 residues long. Germline CDR1 and CDR2: SGHTS and YDEGEE. V gave up 0 bases and J gave up 5 bases, with 15 bases separating them. The CDR3 DNA reads TGTGCCAGCAGCTTGGGAAGTGGGCCGTTTCATAATTCACCCCTCCACTTT. Translating it yields CASSLGSGPFHNSPLHF.

The chain combines TRBV7-9 with TRBJ1-1, with TRBD1 as a possible D gene (5 bases). Germline V CDR1 and CDR2: SEHNR, FQNEAQ (reference sequence). This CDR3 region has 11 residues. Trimming stripped 10 bases from V and 4 bases from J, with 10 bases between. CDR3 residues: CAIPGGTEAFF. The CDR3 DNA reads TGTGCCATCCCGGGGGGCACTGAAGCTTTCTTT.